This T cell receptor beta chain was sequenced in a study of shared clonotypes between healthy human individuals. Germline V lookup: CDR1 MRHNA, CDR2 SNTAGT. V was pared by 5 bases and J by 0 bases, with 6 bases of the junction left unmatched. CDR3 length: 16 residues. General study findings and limits: The study sampled only blood, and tissue repertoires likely differ.

Each cell subset's genomic DNA was divided evenly among several immunoSEQ plates. TCRdb's table, derived via immunoSEQ multiplex PCR, lists solely in-frame clones and lacks some. Among about 480,000 clones listed, 60% to 85% were seen once. Of note for this clone: Its antigen remains unidentified.

Source material: PBMCs. The chain recombines TRBV6-4 with TRBJ2-1, with 8 bases lining up with TRBD2. The TCR comes from a woman aged 40 to 50 in good health. Some clones in this sample may be carry-over from other donors' samples. For the CDR3, the DNA is TGTGCCAGCAGTAGGGCGGGGGGCTTCTCCTACAATGAGCAGTTCTTC. This gives the protein CASSRAGGFSYNEQFF.